This T cell receptor (beta chain) is from a study of identical twins. The donor group consisted entirely of healthy Caucasians. The sample holds many counts of this clonotype. Its target is not known. Regarding the study as a whole: A lower insertion count was a feature of abundant cord blood beta clonotypes, with no such feature in memory repertoires. Sharing of beta out-of-frame sequences by twins showed a weaker excess.

Via MiXCR, TCRdb re-called the 5' RACE reads, giving one row per CDR3 protein. The repertoire holds hundreds of thousands of distinct CDR3 sequences, with under 10% as singletons. The germline V gene encodes CDR1 LGHDT and CDR2 YNNKEL (reference sequence). This CDR3 is 13 amino acids long. V was trimmed by 2 bases and J by 7 bases, leaving 11 bases between them. The sample also formed part of further work on yellow fever vaccine responses in identical twins. Per that paper: Each twin's T cell response to the vaccine was reported to look partly convergent and partly personalized.

Sequencing was carried out using memory (CD45RO+) T cells sorted from blood. The receptor was derived from a young woman in good health. The rearrangement joins TRBV3-1 to TRBJ1-2; D ambiguous. The CDR3 DNA follows: TGTGCCAGCAGCCAAACAACGGAGACTGGCTACACCTTC. Its protein product is CASSQTTETGYTF.